A single sample is the source of the 20 T cell receptor beta chains below, sequenced in a study of CD8 T cells in Susac syndrome. It was with random hexamers that 0.5 to 1 ug RNA was reverse transcribed. In TCRdb, the immunoSEQ multiplex PCR reads were re-called with MiXCR into one record per CDR3 protein. The data hold 150,000 or so distinct CDR3 sequences, with roughly 95% observed a single time. The specimen sequenced was CD4+ T cells from PBMCs. These receptors all stem from a human donor with Susac syndrome.

The genes are TRBV29-1 and TRBJ2-7; D remains unclear. Germline CDR1 and CDR2: SQVTM and ANQGSEA. The CDR3 has 15 residues. V lost 4 bases and J 0 bases, leaving 16 bases between the germline ends. The CDR3 protein is CSVVVADTSSYEQYF. The CDR3, as DNA: TGCAGCGTTGTTGTCGCGGATACGAGCTCCTACGAGCAGTACTTC.

This chain links TRBV5-1 with TRBJ2-5; the D is unclear. Trimming removed 5 bases from V and 3 bases from J, with 8 bases in between. Germline CDR1 reads SGHRS; CDR2 reads YFSETQ. This CDR3 region has 12 residues. This CDR3 is CASSFSEETQYF. In DNA form, the CDR3 reads TGCGCCAGCAGTTTCTCCGAAGAGACCCAGTACTTC.

The chain combines TRBV6-4 with TRBJ2-7; TRBD2 is a possible D gene (6 bases). The CDR3 consists of 14 residues. Germline V CDR1 and CDR2: MRHNA, SNTAGT. V gave up 0 bases and J gave up 0 bases, with 6 bases separating them. As DNA, the CDR3 is TGTGCCAGCAGTGACTCGGGGGGCTCCTACGAGCAGTACTTC. It specifies CASSDSGGSYEQYF.

The chain has TRBV14 and TRBJ2-7; D tentatively fits TRBD1 or TRBD2 (5 bases each). This CDR3 region has 18 residues. With 4 bases removed from V and 1 base from J, the gap between germline ends came to 23 bases. In germline, CDR1 is SGHDN, CDR2 FVKESK. The CDR3 DNA reads as TGTGCCAGCAGCCGAACCGGTGTACTAGGGGACCCTTCCTACGAGCAGTACTTC. It codes for CASSRTGVLGDPSYEQYF.

V usage is TRBV6-5 and J usage is TRBJ1-1; a possible D gene is TRBD1 (6 bases). Germline CDR1 reads MNHEY; CDR2 reads SVGAGI. The CDR3 spans 13 residues. V was pared by 5 bases and J by 12 bases, with 19 bases between. The CDR3 here is CASSQNIGGRTFF. CDR3 DNA: TGTGCCAGCAGTCAAAACATAGGGGGTAGGACTTTCTTT.

The chain has TRBV20-1 and TRBJ1-5; maybe TRBD1 (6 bases). The CDR3 runs 13 residues. The V gene's germline CDR1 is DFQATT and CDR2 SNEGSKA (reference sequence). V was trimmed by 3 bases and J by 7 bases, leaving 13 bases between them. For the CDR3, the DNA is TGCAGTGCTAGCCGGGACACGTTGCAGCCCCAGCATTTT. Its translation is CSASRDTLQPQHF.

The J gene is TRBJ1-1, the V gene TRBV29-1, with a weak D call TRBD1 (5 bases). Germline CDR1 and CDR2: SQVTM and ANQGSEA. V lost 4 bases to trimming and J lost 3 bases, with 6 bases between them. This CDR3 region has 11 residues. This CDR3 is CSVVGDTEAFF. CDR3 in DNA: TGCAGCGTTGTAGGGGACACTGAAGCTTTCTTT. The full variable domain, completed using reference TRBV29-1 and TRBJ1-1, is SAVISQKPSRDICQRGTSLTIQCQVDSQVTMMFWYRQQPGQSLTLIATANQGSEATYESGFVIDKFPISRPNLTFSTLTVSNMSPEDSSIYLCSVVGDTEAFFGQGTRLTVV.

The V gene is TRBV29-1, the J gene TRBJ1-3, with TRBD1 identical over 8 bases. The CDR3 is made up of 13 amino acids. Germline V gene data show CDR1 as SQVTM and CDR2 as ANQGSEA. The J segment lost 3 bases and the V segment lost 6 bases, leaving 4 bases of the junction unmatched. This CDR3 reads CSVPGQDGNTIYF. The CDR3 bases are TGCAGCGTACCGGGACAGGATGGAAACACCATATATTTT.

J is TRBJ2-3 and V is TRBV29-1, with a tentative D call TRBD2 (6 bases). This CDR3 is built from 14 residues. The germline gives CDR1 SQVTM, CDR2 ANQGSEA. The V end was cut by 7 bases, the J end by 6 bases, with 20 bases between. The CDR3, as DNA: TGCAGCGCCGGGGCGGGGCCTCAAGGGGATACGCAGTATTTT. Translated, it gives CSAGAGPQGDTQYF.

This chain links TRBV2 with TRBJ1-6; TRBD1 matches at 7 bases. From germline, CDR1 is SNHLY and CDR2 FYNNEI. CDR3 length: 14 amino acids. Trimming at V came to 8 bases and at J to 8 bases, leaving 9 bases not matched to a gene. Here the CDR3 reads CASRQDRLYSPLHF. In DNA, the CDR3 is TGTGCCAGCCGGCAGGACAGGCTTTATTCACCCCTCCACTTT.

V and J are TRBV29-1 and TRBJ2-1, with 14 nucleotides matching TRBD2. Germline trimming cut 0 bases from V and 0 bases from J; bases unmatched to any gene: 7. The CDR3 is 19 residues long. From germline, CDR1 is SQVTM and CDR2 ANQGSEA. Written as DNA, the CDR3 is TGCAGCGTTGAAGATCAAGGGGGACTAGCGGGGGACTCCTACAATGAGCAGTTCTTC. This codes for CSVEDQGGLAGDSYNEQFF.

The chain couples TRBV20-1 to TRBJ1-1, with no clear D. CDR1 DFQATT and CDR2 SNEGSKA come from the germline V gene (reference sequence). The CDR3 is 14 amino acids. The DNA for the CDR3 is TGCAGCACAAACTTAGGCACGACGAACACTGAAGCTTTCTTT. Its protein is CSTNLGTTNTEAFF.

V gene TRBV3-1 combines with J gene TRBJ1-6, with D tentatively TRBD1 (6 bases). CDR1 is LGHDT, CDR2 YNNKEL, per germline (reference sequence). The CDR3 has 14 residues. V was clipped by 6 bases and J by 9 bases, with 15 bases between them. Here the CDR3 reads CASSPGAVGSPLHF. CDR3 bases: TGTGCCAGCAGTCCGGGGGCAGTAGGTTCACCCCTCCACTTT. Full variable domain (remainder filled in from reference TRBV3-1 and TRBJ1-6): DTAVSQTPKYLVTQMGNDKSIKCEQNLGHDTMYWYKQDSKKFLKIMFSYNNKELIINETVPNRFSPKSPDKAHLNLHINSLELGDSAVYFCASSPGAVGSPLHFGNGTRLTVT.

This rearrangement joins TRBV20-1 to TRBJ2-1; D may be TRBD1 or TRBD2 (6 bases each). The V gene lost 3 bases and the J gene lost 7 bases, with 22 bases spanning the gap. The CDR3 consists of 16 residues. Looked up from germline, CDR1 is DFQATT and CDR2 is SNEGSKA (reference sequence). The CDR3 coding sequence is TGCAGTGCTAGCCCCACCTACGGGGGCTGGGGAAATGAGCAGTTCTTC. It specifies CSASPTYGGWGNEQFF.

V is TRBV7-3 and J is TRBJ1-2, with D possibly being TRBD1 (5 bases). The ends were cut back, 2 bases at V and 2 bases at J, with 15 bases in the middle. The CDR3 is made up of 16 amino acids. Germline V gene sequence: CDR1 SGHTA, CDR2 FQGTGA. CDR3 sequence reads: CASSLHGGGGNYGYTF. CDR3 coding DNA: TGTGCCAGCAGCTTACACGGGGGGGGAGGCAACTATGGCTACACCTTC.

V gene TRBV29-1 combines with J gene TRBJ2-7; the match to TRBD1 covers 7 bases. CDR3 length: 14 amino acids. V shed 6 bases, J shed 1 base, and the junction held 9 bases outside the gene matches. Germline CDR1 SQVTM, CDR2 ANQGSEA. The CDR3 nucleotides read TGCAGCGTCGATTTACCGGGACAGTCCTACGAGCAGTACTTC. It translates to CSVDLPGQSYEQYF.

The chain has TRBV24-1 and TRBJ2-1; D is undetermined. CDR1 and CDR2 from the germline V gene are KGHDR and SFDVKD. V gave up 3 bases and J gave up 7 bases, with 3 bases separating them. The CDR3 spans 11 residues. The CDR3 DNA reads TGTGCCACCAGTGATCCAAATGAGCAGTTCTTC. Translating gives CATSDPNEQFF.

The chain recombines TRBV14 with TRBJ1-1; D may be TRBD1 (5 bases). V was pared by 4 bases and J by 7 bases, with 16 bases between. CDR1 SGHDN and CDR2 FVKESK come from the germline V gene. The CDR3 has 14 amino acids. The CDR3 is CASSPFTGTGEAFF. The CDR3 DNA sequence: TGTGCCAGCAGCCCGTTCACGGGTACAGGTGAAGCTTTCTTT.

The V gene is TRBV15, the J gene TRBJ2-7; no clear D. The CDR3 extends over 15 amino acids. V was shortened by 4 bases and J by 1 base, with 14 bases between the two germline ends. Germline V gene data show CDR1 as LNHNV and CDR2 as YYDKDF (reference sequence). Here the CDR3 DNA reads TGTGCCACCAGCAAGAGCCAGGACGGTTCCTACGAGCAGTACTTC. Amino acids: CATSKSQDGSYEQYF.

The rearrangement links TRBV7-2 to TRBJ2-1; TRBD2 might be the D (6 bases). V lost 5 bases to trimming and J lost 0 bases, with 14 bases between them. This CDR3 is built from 16 residues. CDR1 is SGHTA and CDR2 is FQGNSA in the germline V gene. The CDR3 here is CASSNRRASSYNEQFF. CDR3 bases: TGTGCCAGCAGCAATCGGAGGGCCAGCTCCTACAATGAGCAGTTCTTC.